Listed below are T cell receptor beta chains from one sample, sequenced in a study of naive and memory T cell subsets. TCRdb independently ran MiXCR on the 5' RACE reads; one entry per CDR3 protein. Of tens of thousands of distinct CDR3 sequences listed, about 7.1% are singletons. The receptors derive from a female donor in good health. Each CDR3 is given with its conserved first and last residue. The D gene is left open where the match is weak. Not all rows give a size; the values are once, few, many and, for expanded clones, a class.

v_call	j_call	d_call	clone_size	cdr3_aa	cdr3_nt
TRBV5-6	TRBJ1-1	.	many	CASSTPGVGLEAFF	TGTGCCAGCAGCACCCCCGGGGTAGGGCTTGAAGCTTTCTTT
TRBV10-3	TRBJ1-6	.	many	CAISEHENSPLHF	TGTGCCATCAGTGAGCATGAAAACTCACCCCTCCACTTT
TRBV30	TRBJ2-3	.	few	CAWSVSRAQYF	TGTGCCTGGAGTGTCTCGCGGGCGCAGTATTTT
TRBV6-5	TRBJ1-1	TRBD1	.	CASSHRDRGNTEAFF	TGTGCCAGCAGCCACCGGGACAGGGGAAACACTGAAGCTTTCTTT
TRBV18	TRBJ2-5	.	few	CASSPPTEETQYF	TGTGCCAGCTCACCGCCCACAGAAGAGACCCAGTACTTC
TRBV3-1	TRBJ2-7	.	few	CASSQGRREQYF	TGTGCCAGCAGCCAAGGTCGGCGCGAGCAGTACTTC
TRBV3-1	TRBJ2-1	TRBD2	few	CASSQDASGGGQFF	TGTGCCAGCAGCCAAGATGCTAGCGGGGGGGGGCAGTTCTTC
TRBV10-2	TRBJ1-2	TRBD1	.	CASSTQGDYGYTF	TGCGCCAGCAGCACTCAGGGGGACTATGGCTACACCTTC
TRBV3-1	TRBJ1-4	.	.	CASSQGYEKLFF	TGTGCCAGCAGCCAGGGTTATGAAAAACTGTTTTTT
TRBV2	TRBJ1-1	.	few	CASSEGRRTEAFF	TGTGCCAGCAGTGAAGGACGCAGGACTGAAGCTTTCTTT
TRBV29-1	TRBJ2-3	TRBD2	many	CSVTPAGGATDTQYF	TGCAGCGTCACGCCGGCGGGGGGGGCCACAGATACGCAGTATTTT
TRBV6-5	TRBJ1-1	.	many	CASSYGRLNTEAFF	TGTGCCAGCAGTTACGGGAGGTTGAACACTGAAGCTTTCTTT
TRBV5-1	TRBJ2-1	TRBD2	.	CASSFELAGAYNEQFF	TGCGCCAGCAGCTTCGAACTAGCGGGGGCCTACAATGAGCAGTTCTTC
TRBV7-9	TRBJ2-7	TRBD1	.	CASSLTRGRGRIEQYF	TGTGCCAGCAGCTTAACGCGGGGCAGGGGGCGAATCGAACAGTACTTC
TRBV4-3	TRBJ2-1	.	.	CASTSGRYNEQFF	TGCGCCAGCACCAGCGGGCGGTACAATGAGCAGTTCTTC
TRBV5-1	TRBJ1-3	TRBD1	many	CASSQTRTGENTIYF	TGCGCCAGCAGCCAGACTCGGACAGGGGAAAACACCATATATTTT
TRBV5-1	TRBJ2-7	TRBD1	.	CASSLAAGQGYEQYF	TGCGCCAGCAGCTTGGCCGCTGGACAGGGTTACGAGCAGTACTTC
TRBV5-1	TRBJ1-3	.	many	CASSFTETGPYLGGNTIYF	TGCGCCAGCAGCTTCACGGAGACAGGCCCCTACTTAGGTGGAAACACCATATATTTT
TRBV7-2	TRBJ2-7	TRBD2	few	CASSLGAAGVNEQYF	TGTGCCAGCAGCTTAGGAGCAGCGGGGGTAAACGAGCAGTACTTC
TRBV6-6	TRBJ1-3	.	few	CASSSGRPLSGNTIYF	TGTGCCAGCAGTTCCGGACGGCCACTCTCTGGAAACACCATATATTTT
TRBV7-3	TRBJ2-2	.	many	CASSTTAVNTGELFF	TGTGCCAGCAGCACAACGGCGGTAAACACCGGGGAGCTGTTTTTT
TRBV18	TRBJ1-3	.	few	CASSRTGDGNTIYF	TGTGCCAGCTCAAGGACGGGGGATGGAAACACCATATATTTT
TRBV7-2	TRBJ1-5	.	many	CASSPGRLTRPQHF	TGTGCCAGCAGCCCTGGGCGCCTTACCCGGCCCCAGCATTTT
TRBV29-1	TRBJ1-1	.	many	CSARAGWGMNTEAFF	TGCAGCGCCCGGGCAGGGTGGGGAATGAACACTGAAGCTTTCTTT
TRBV11-2	TRBJ2-1	.	many	CASRRTIGTYNEQFF	TGTGCCAGCAGGAGGACCATCGGGACGTACAATGAGCAGTTCTTC
TRBV7-9	TRBJ1-5	.	many	CASSPGIRGGQPQHF	TGTGCCAGCAGCCCTGGCATTAGGGGTGGTCAGCCCCAGCATTTT
TRBV6-5	TRBJ2-5	TRBD2	.	CASSPRVSGGRYQETQYF	TGTGCCAGCAGTCCGCGGGTTAGCGGGGGGCGGTACCAAGAGACCCAGTACTTC
TRBV6-1	TRBJ1-5	.	.	CASTAPVGHSNQPQHF	TGTGCCAGCACTGCCCCAGTAGGGCATAGCAATCAGCCCCAGCATTTT
TRBV13	TRBJ1-1	.	.	CASSSVGGRSTEAFF	TGTGCCAGCAGCTCCGTGGGGGGAAGAAGCACTGAAGCTTTCTTT
TRBV19	TRBJ2-4	.	few	CASSLTSRNIQYF	TGTGCCAGTAGTTTAACCTCTCGAAACATTCAGTACTTC
TRBV9	TRBJ2-2	.	few	CASSVEGAGELFF	TGTGCCAGCAGCGTAGAGGGGGCCGGGGAGCTGTTTTTT
TRBV4-3	TRBJ1-1	.	many	CASSREVRGREAFF	TGCGCCAGCAGCCGGGAGGTACGGGGCCGCGAAGCTTTCTTT
TRBV20-1	TRBJ1-1	TRBD1	many	CSAQDRGSLGNTEAFF	TGCAGTGCTCAAGACAGGGGGTCCCTAGGGAACACTGAAGCTTTCTTT
TRBV28	TRBJ1-3	.	few	CASSWAGSGNTIYF	TGTGCCAGCAGCTGGGCGGGCTCTGGAAACACCATATATTTT